Listed below are T cell receptor beta chains from one sample, sequenced in a study of OX40 agonist ivuxolimab in advanced cancers. Clones were read by immunoSEQ multiplex PCR, and TCRdb kept only the in-frame ones, dropping some. The sample includes around 50,000 clones, 80% to 90% seen only once; the top ten take 0.75%. The source was CD4+ or CD8+ T cells sorted from blood, collected in a trial of the OX40 agonist ivuxolimab. The receptors shown here come from an adult with an advanced solid tumor such as melanoma, head and neck, liver or kidney cancer. Each CDR3 is given with its conserved first and last residue. Each record gives: J gene, D gene, V gene, clone size, CDR3 protein, CDR3 DNA. The D gene is left open where the match is weak. Expanded clones are given a class, and other clones once, few, many or no size at all.

>TRBJ1-1|NA|TRBV2|NA
CASSEFAEAFF
TGTGCCAGCAGTGAATTTGCTGAAGCTTTCTTT
>TRBJ2-7|NA|TRBV21-1|NA
CASSLGSGSYEQYF
TGTGCCAGCAGCTTAGGGAGTGGGTCCTACGAGCAGTACTTC
>TRBJ2-1|NA|TRBV7-9|NA
CASSSSRGDNEQFF
TGTGCCAGCAGCTCCAGCAGGGGGGACAATGAGCAGTTCTTC
>TRBJ2-7|NA|TRBV30|NA
CAWSVASSSYEQYF
TGTGCCTGGAGTGTAGCTAGCAGCTCCTACGAGCAGTACTTC
>TRBJ2-4|NA|TRBV19|NA
CASSIKGGIQYF
TGTGCCAGTAGTATCAAAGGGGGAATTCAGTACTTC
>TRBJ2-3|NA|TRBV4-2|few
CASSQAMGGRTDTQYF
TGTGCCAGCAGCCAAGCGATGGGGGGGCGGACAGATACGCAGTATTTT
>TRBJ1-2|TRBD1|TRBV7-8|NA
CASSLRRDRANYGYTF
TGTGCCAGCAGCTTACGAAGGGACAGGGCCAACTATGGCTACACCTTC
>TRBJ2-6|NA|TRBV5-1|NA
CASSLSGSWANVLTF
TGCGCCAGCAGCTTGTCAGGGTCCTGGGCCAACGTCCTGACTTTC
>TRBJ2-2|NA|TRBV9|NA
CASSVRDGNTGELFF
TGTGCCAGCAGCGTAAGAGACGGGAACACCGGGGAGCTGTTTTTT
>TRBJ2-5|TRBD2|TRBV2|NA
CASSVERGVSLAQYF
TGTGCCAGCAGTGTCGAGCGGGGGGTTTCTTTGGCCCAGTACTTC
>TRBJ2-7|TRBD2|TRBV15|NA
CATSRGGEGYEQYF
TGTGCCACCAGCAGAGGAGGGGAGGGCTACGAGCAGTACTTC
>TRBJ2-7|NA|TRBV10-3|NA
CAISESLDRFYEQYF
TGTGCCATCAGTGAGTCCCTAGACAGGTTCTACGAGCAGTACTTC
>TRBJ2-5|NA|TRBV5-1|NA
CASSPTVQETQYF
TGCGCCAGCAGCCCGACAGTACAAGAGACCCAGTACTTC
>TRBJ1-5|NA|TRBV6-6|NA
CASSYGGGSQPQHF
TGTGCCAGCAGTTACGGTGGGGGGAGTCAGCCCCAGCATTTT
>TRBJ1-2|TRBD1|TRBV29-1|NA
CSVDDRGNYGYTF
TGCAGCGTTGATGACAGGGGAAACTATGGCTACACCTTC
>TRBJ1-6|NA|TRBV7-2|NA
CASSSNTQWAPLHF
TGTGCCAGCAGCTCCAACACACAGTGGGCACCCCTCCACTTT
>TRBJ2-7|TRBD2|TRBV6-6|NA
CASSFGLGGEQYF
TGTGCCAGCAGTTTCGGACTAGGAGGCGAGCAGTACTTC
>TRBJ1-2|TRBD1|TRBV9|NA
CASRAPGQGIYGYTF
TGTGCCAGCAGAGCCCCGGGACAGGGGATCTATGGCTACACCTTC
>TRBJ2-5|NA|TRBV6-5|NA
CASSAGAWETQYF
TGTGCCAGCAGTGCAGGAGCGTGGGAGACCCAGTACTTC
>TRBJ2-2|NA|TRBV27|few
CASSLRAGELFF
TGTGCCAGCAGTTTAAGGGCCGGGGAGCTGTTTTTT
>TRBJ1-1|NA|TRBV4-2|NA
CASSRDRSTEAFF
TGTGCCAGCAGCCGAGACAGGTCCACTGAAGCTTTCTTT
>TRBJ2-1|NA|TRBV20-1|NA
CSATPDNEQFF
TGCAGTGCTACCCCAGATAATGAGCAGTTCTTC
>TRBJ2-3|NA|TRBV11-2|NA
CASSPLAGFGEDTQYF
TGTGCCAGCAGCCCATTGGCGGGGTTTGGGGAAGATACGCAGTATTTT
>TRBJ2-7|TRBD2|TRBV18|NA
CASSPRGGGAEEQYF
TGTGCCAGCTCACCACGGGGCGGGGGGGCCGAGGAGCAGTACTTC
>TRBJ2-3|NA|TRBV19|NA
CASSTGREADTQYF
TGTGCCAGTAGTACGGGCAGGGAGGCAGATACGCAGTATTTT
>TRBJ1-3|NA|TRBV7-2|NA
CASMPGVSGNTIYF
TGTGCCAGCATGCCAGGCGTCTCTGGAAACACCATATATTTT
>TRBJ2-5|NA|TRBV7-2|NA
CASSLLGNQETQYF
TGTGCCAGCAGCTTACTTGGGAACCAAGAGACCCAGTACTTC
>TRBJ2-7|NA|TRBV11-3|NA
CASSLTGAYEQYF
TGTGCCAGCAGCTTAACGGGCGCCTACGAGCAGTACTTC
>TRBJ2-7|NA|TRBV5-1|once
CASSYQGQEQYF
TGCGCCAGCAGCTATCAGGGCCAGGAGCAGTACTTC
>TRBJ1-1|NA|TRBV7-2|NA
CASRDLSGANTEAFF
TGTGCCAGCAGAGACCTCTCCGGTGCGAACACTGAAGCTTTCTTT
>TRBJ2-3|NA|TRBV5-1|NA
CASRRSGISFTDTQYF
TGCGCCAGCAGGCGGTCTGGGATTTCTTTCACAGATACGCAGTATTTT
>TRBJ1-4|TRBD1|TRBV28|NA
CASGTAATNEKLFF
TGTGCCAGCGGGACAGCAGCAACTAATGAAAAACTGTTTTTT
>TRBJ2-6|NA|TRBV19|once
CASTKGVFSGANVLTF
TGTGCCAGTACTAAGGGGGTTTTCTCTGGGGCCAACGTCCTGACTTTC
>TRBJ2-1|NA|TRBV28|few
CASSQGLTNEQFF
TGTGCCAGCAGCCAGGGACTCACGAATGAGCAGTTCTTC
>TRBJ1-2|TRBD1|TRBV18|NA
CASSPPDRVYGYTF
TGTGCCAGCTCACCACCGGACAGGGTTTATGGCTACACCTTC
>TRBJ2-5|NA|TRBV7-9|NA
CASSLMVGGQETQYF
TGTGCCAGCAGCTTAATGGTAGGCGGGCAAGAGACCCAGTACTTC
>TRBJ1-2|NA|TRBV7-2|NA
CASSVGPGRGYTF
TGTGCCAGCAGCGTCGGCCCCGGACGTGGCTACACCTTC
>TRBJ2-7|NA|TRBV19|NA
CASTPGLPYEQYF
TGTGCCAGTACCCCGGGCCTCCCCTACGAGCAGTACTTC
>TRBJ2-7|TRBD1|TRBV5-4|NA
CASSPGQNTYEQYF
TGTGCCAGCAGCCCGGGACAGAACACCTACGAGCAGTACTTC
>TRBJ1-5|NA|TRBV28|NA
CASIGGAGQPQHF
TGTGCCAGCATCGGCGGGGCGGGTCAGCCCCAGCATTTT
>TRBJ2-7|NA|TRBV18|NA
CASSPAGQNYEQYF
TGTGCCAGCTCACCGGCGGGACAGAACTACGAGCAGTACTTC
>TRBJ2-3|NA|TRBV13|few
CASSPPTSIEQYF
TGTGCCAGCAGCCCTCCCACTAGCATTGAGCAGTATTTT
>TRBJ2-7|NA|TRBV10-3|few
CAISESMTGYEQYF
TGTGCCATCAGTGAGTCCATGACAGGCTACGAGCAGTACTTC
>TRBJ2-2|TRBD2|TRBV10-1|NA
CASSESRLAGGANTGELFF
TGCGCCAGCAGTGAGTCAAGGCTAGCGGGGGGCGCGAACACCGGGGAGCTGTTTTTT
>TRBJ2-3|NA|TRBV2|NA
CASKADTSTDTQYF
TGTGCCAGCAAGGCAGACACTAGCACAGATACGCAGTATTTT
>TRBJ1-1|NA|TRBV7-2|NA
CASSLDPTGSEAFF
TGTGCCAGCAGCTTAGATCCGACAGGCAGTGAAGCTTTCTTT
>TRBJ2-3|NA|TRBV7-9|NA
CASSLFAGFTDTQYF
TGTGCCAGCAGCTTGTTCGCAGGGTTTACAGATACGCAGTATTTT
>TRBJ2-2|TRBD2|TRBV9|NA
CASSTRGGWGGELFF
TGTGCCAGCAGCACCCGGGGGGGCTGGGGCGGGGAGCTGTTTTTT
>TRBJ2-1|NA|TRBV7-2|NA
CASSIRRTHNEQFF
TGTGCCAGCAGCATTAGACGGACACACAATGAGCAGTTCTTC
>TRBJ1-2|TRBD1|TRBV6-1|NA
CASSEALTLQGDYGYTF
TGTGCCAGCAGTGAAGCCCTAACACTTCAGGGGGACTATGGCTACACCTTC
>TRBJ2-3|NA|TRBV29-1|NA
CSARTGLGTDTQYF
TGCAGTGCTAGGACAGGACTAGGCACAGATACGCAGTATTTT